This TCR beta chain was obtained from a study of blood T cell repertoires in COVID-19. In the study overall: COVID-19 samples, acute and convalescent, were from the United States, Italy and Spain.

V was shortened by 7 bases and J by 4 bases, with 8 bases between the two germline ends. Germline V gene lookup returns CDR1 MDHEN and CDR2 SYDVKM. This CDR3 region has 12 residues. Authors' processing steps: Estimation of nucleated cell counts relied on the amplification of reference gene primers. Assay used: immunoSEQ multiplex PCR; TCRdb lists only in-frame clones, some missing. Clonal size and the V and J genes are those of that table, whereas D and trimming came from the DNA. The sample lists about 250,000 clones, 86% occurring once. The clonotype comes from a man aged 35-49 years who had recovered from COVID-19. This rearrangement joins TRBV28 to TRBJ1-5; TRBD1 is a possible D gene (5 bases). Sequencing was carried out using PBMCs or T cells enriched from blood (not recorded which). The CDR3 sequence: CASTSGNQPQHF. CDR3 nucleotides: TGTGCCAGCACCTCAGGGAATCAGCCCCAGCATTTT.